A single T cell receptor (beta chain) is shown here with its context. The target antigen is unknown. These data belong to a study of T cell responses to AZD1222 COVID-19 vaccine. CDR1 is LNHDA, CDR2 SQIVND, per germline (reference sequence). After removal of 3 bases from V and 5 bases from J, the junction contained 10 bases not matched to a gene. This CDR3 spans 15 amino acids. Study-level points and caveats: Clonal diversity may have been underestimated in mostly white British donors.

Assay: immunoSEQ multiplex PCR; the TCRdb copy retains only in-frame clones and omits some. The sample shows about 110,000 clones, approximately 90% of them seen only once. The chain employs TRBV19 and TRBJ2-7; 7 positions match TRBD2. This specimen was peripheral blood, taken 28 days after the second AZD1222 dose. The source of this sequence is an adult who received the AZD1222 COVID-19 vaccine. The CDR3 spells CASSIGGTGRDEQYF. Written as DNA, the CDR3 is TGTGCCAGTAGTATCGGCGGGACGGGGAGGGACGAGCAGTACTTC.